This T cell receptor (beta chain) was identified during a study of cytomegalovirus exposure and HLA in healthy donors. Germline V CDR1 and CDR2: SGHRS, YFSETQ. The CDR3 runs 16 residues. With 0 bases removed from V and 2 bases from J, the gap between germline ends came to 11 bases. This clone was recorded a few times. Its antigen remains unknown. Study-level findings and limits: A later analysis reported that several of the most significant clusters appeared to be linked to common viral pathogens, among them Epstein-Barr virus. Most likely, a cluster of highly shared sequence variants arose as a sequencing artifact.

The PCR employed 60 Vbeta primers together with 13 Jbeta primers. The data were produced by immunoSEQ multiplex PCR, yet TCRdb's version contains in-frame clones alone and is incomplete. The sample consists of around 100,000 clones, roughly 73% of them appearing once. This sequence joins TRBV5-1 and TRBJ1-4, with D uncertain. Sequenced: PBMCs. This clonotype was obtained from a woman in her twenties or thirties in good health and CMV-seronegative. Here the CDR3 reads CASSLGGFLTNEKLFF. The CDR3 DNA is TGCGCCAGCAGCTTGGGCGGATTCCTCACTAATGAAAAACTGTTTTTT.